These 12 T cell receptor beta chains came from one sample sequenced in a study of CD8+CD57+ T cells in acquired aplastic anemia listed by TCRdb under 2018. TCRdb lists the instrument as Illumina HiSeq 2000. TCR beta VDJ combination and CDR3 sequence profiling used genomic DNA as the template. The public reads were run again by TCRdb, first through fastp at Q25 and then through MiXCR, and only productive beta chains were kept. Rows are combined by CDR3 protein, so each entry shows the most common genes and DNA. The sample table lists roughly 100,000 distinct CDR3 sequences, 55% to 80% of them with a count of one. The ten largest clonotypes hold over 55% of the sample. Flow cytometry had shown CD8+CD57+ cell expansion in the patients selected for sequencing. Sequencing was performed on sorted CD4+, CD8+, or CD8+CD57+ T cells (not recorded which) from PBMCs. These receptors were collected from a human donor with aplastic anemia.

The gene calls are TRBV7-8 and TRBJ2-7, with 9 bases matching TRBD2. Germline loops: CDR1 SGHVS, CDR2 FQNEAQ. The CDR3 runs 13 residues. The J segment lost 4 bases and the V segment lost 4 bases, leaving 2 bases of the junction unmatched. The CDR3 sequence is CASSSSGTYEQYF. Written as DNA, the CDR3 is TGTGCCAGCAGCTCTAGCGGGACTTACGAGCAGTACTTC.

This clonotype was found a few times. The chain combines TRBV20-1 with TRBJ2-7; D might be TRBD1 (6 bases). The CDR3 extends over 12 amino acids. The germline V gene encodes CDR1 DFQATT and CDR2 SNEGSKA (reference sequence). Between the trimmed V and J ends, which lost 5 bases and 2 bases, there was a span of 10 bases. CDR3 residues: CSAGQLTYEQYF. CDR3 DNA sequence: TGCAGTGCTGGACAGTTGACCTACGAGCAGTACTTC.

CDR3: CASSIIGGEETQYF. DNA for the CDR3: TGTGCCAGTAGTATAATCGGAGGGGAAGAGACCCAGTACTTC. This chain connects TRBV19 to TRBJ2-5; tentatively, D is TRBD2 (6 bases). Per the germline V gene, CDR1 is LNHDA and CDR2 is SQIVND (reference sequence). This CDR3 has 14 amino acids. V shed 2 bases and J shed 3 bases, with 10 bases lying between them.

The chain combines TRBV25-1 with TRBJ1-6; D gene ambiguous. V dropped 1 base and J dropped 8 bases, with 12 bases sitting between them. CDR1 MGHDK and CDR2 SYGVNS come from the germline V gene. The CDR3 is 15 amino acids. The CDR3 coding sequence is TGTGCCAGCAGTGAATTGGTCCCCAGTTATTCACCCCTCCACTTT. This codes for CASSELVPSYSPLHF.

On this clonotype itself: A single base separates this from a much larger clone, so it may be a read error. V is TRBV11-1 and J is TRBJ2-3, with TRBD2 identical over 12 bases. The trim removed 5 bases at V and 2 bases at J, leaving 2 bases unmatched. The CDR3 extends over 15 amino acids. In germline, CDR1 is SGHAT, CDR2 FQDESV (reference sequence). CDR3 DNA: TGTGCCAGCAGCACTAGCGGGGGGACCACAGATACGCAGTATTTT. This encodes CASSTSGGTTDTQYF. Together with reference TRBV11-1 and TRBJ2-3, the CDR3 gives the full variable domain: EAEVAQSPRYKITEKSQAVAFWCDPISGHATLYWYRQILGQGPELLVQFQDESVVDDSQLPKDRFSAERLKGVDSTLKIQPAELGDSAMYLCASSTSGGTTDTQYFGPGTRLTVL.

J is TRBJ1-6 and V is TRBV4-1, with a weak D call TRBD1 (6 bases). The CDR3 length is 14 residues. Germline V gene lookup returns CDR1 MGHRA and CDR2 YSYEKL. V dropped 5 bases and J dropped 7 bases, with 12 bases sitting between them. The CDR3 DNA reads as TGCGCCAGCAGCTCGGACAGCCCCAATTCACCCCTCCACTTT. Translating it yields CASSSDSPNSPLHF.

The rearrangement links TRBV7-9 to TRBJ2-7; TRBD1 is a possible D gene (6 bases). CDR3 length: 14 amino acids. The ends were cut back, 6 bases at V and 5 bases at J, with 17 bases in the middle. Per the germline V gene, CDR1 is SEHNR and CDR2 is FQNEAQ (reference sequence). The CDR3 DNA sequence: TGTGCCAGCAGAGCTACTGGGGGCGGGCACGAGCAGTACTTC. Encoded protein: CASRATGGGHEQYF.

This clonotype was seen a handful of times. The V and J genes are TRBV15 and TRBJ1-5; D gene unclear. This CDR3 is 12 amino acids long. Germline V gives CDR1 LNHNV, CDR2 YYDKDF (reference sequence). The V gene lost 0 bases and the J gene lost 14 bases, with 11 bases spanning the gap. In nucleotides, the CDR3 is TGTGCCACCAGCAGAGATGAAGGTGAAGAGCATTTT. This sequence encodes CATSRDEGEEHF.

This clonotype was seen only once. This chain joins TRBV9 and TRBJ1-2; D is ambiguous. Trimming removed 7 bases at V and 0 bases at J, with 7 bases between. The germline CDR1 and CDR2 sequences are SGDLS and YYNGEE. CDR3 length: 12 amino acids. CDR3 DNA sequence: TGTGCCAGCGGTCAAGCTAACTATGGCTACACCTTC. Its translation: CASGQANYGYTF.

This clonotype occurred a few times. The rearrangement uses TRBV2 and TRBJ1-1; 7 nucleotides line up with TRBD1. Germline trimming cut 2 bases from V and 11 bases from J; bases unmatched to any gene: 14. Looked up from germline, CDR1 is SNHLY and CDR2 is FYNNEI. The CDR3 loop spans 15 amino acids. The CDR3 sequence: CASSETGTESEGAFF. In DNA form, the CDR3 reads TGTGCCAGCAGTGAAACCGGGACAGAGAGTGAAGGGGCTTTCTTT. The complete variable domain, with remaining parts taken from reference TRBV2 and TRBJ1-1, reads EPEVTQTPSHQVTQMGQEVILRCVPISNHLYFYWYRQILGQKVEFLVSFYNNEISEKSEIFDDQFSVERPDGSNFTLKIRSTKLEDSAMYFCASSETGTESEGAFFGQGTRLTVV.

The chain has TRBV2 and TRBJ1-5; a weak D match, TRBD1 (5 bases). Germline V gene data show CDR1 as SNHLY and CDR2 as FYNNEI. The CDR3 has 15 residues. V was clipped by 7 bases and J by 3 bases, with 16 bases between them. For the CDR3, the DNA is TGTGCCAGCAACCCGGATGGGGGAATCAATCAGCCCCAGCATTTT. It encodes CASNPDGGINQPQHF.

The V and J genes are TRBV7-9 and TRBJ2-1; D unresolved. CDR1 is SEHNR and CDR2 is FQNEAQ in the germline V gene (reference sequence). The CDR3 has 13 amino acids. Trimming stripped 1 base from V and 3 bases from J, with 4 bases between. CDR3: CASSLVSYNEQFF. DNA of the CDR3: TGTGCCAGCAGCTTAGTCAGCTACAATGAGCAGTTCTTC.